The present T cell receptor (beta chain) was sequenced within a study of T cells during gluten challenge in celiac disease (dated by TCRdb to the late 2010s). Looking at the study overall: During the challenge, blood was drawn at baseline, day 6 and day 14, while duodenal biopsies were taken at baseline and day 14. On the Illumina MiSeq, single-cell libraries were sequenced as paired-end 250 bp and bulk libraries as paired-end 300 bp. Paper-wide results and their limitations: On day 6, circulating gluten-specific T cells had a lower sample-corrected Shannon diversity, showing that clonal expansion increased. Bulk sequencing of challenge samples was performed for only a couple of patients with many gluten-specific T cells. Circulating gluten-specific T cells peaked on day 6, and the day-6 repertoire appeared to consist largely of expanded preexisting memory clonotypes. Across 7 patients, roughly 12-45% of single-cell TCR-alpha/beta clonotypes at the latest time point were also present at baseline; bulk data gave about 52-55%.

Preparation of the library involved 5' RACE. The data were produced on an Illumina MiSeq. A modified SMART protocol was used for preparation of bulk TCR libraries. Concerning the study's data processing: Selected pRESTO steps were used for read preprocessing, and IMGT/HighV-QUEST was used to assign V, D, J genes and CDR3 junctions. Only bulk sequences found in at least two replicates with 10 or more cumulative reads were retained. In samples containing more than 20 cells, repertoire diversity was estimated using an undersampling-corrected Shannon index. TCRdb applied fastp at Q25 and MiXCR to the public reads, then kept only in-frame beta chains. CDR3 protein sequences are deduplicated, and each keeps its most common genes and DNA. The V and J calls, along with clone size, are taken from TCRdb and not from the paper's own processing. For this sample there are some 130 distinct CDR3 sequences; 22% appear just once. Clones ranked in the top ten supply approximately 68% of the sample.

As regards this clonotype: No base-level quality is on record; no much larger clone is a single base apart.

In blood, tetramer-binding CD4+ effector-memory gut-homing T cells were gated as CD3+, CD45RA-, CD62L- and integrin beta7+, with lineage markers excluded. To study recall of gluten-specific T cells, treated celiac disease patients who were on a gluten-free diet went through a 14-day oral dietary gluten challenge. Sorting was done on an Aria II cell sorter as single cells, plus in bulk whenever tetramer-positive cells were relatively numerous. Peripheral blood mononuclear cells were isolated by Ficoll density gradient centrifugation and cryopreserved before staining. Before tetramer-binding CD4+ T cells were sorted, thawed cells were stained with a pool of PE-conjugated HLA-DQ:gluten tetramers presenting immunodominant gluten epitopes. After staining with HLA-DQ:gluten tetramers, blood samples were enriched using a tetramer-based method. The sample was gluten-specific CD4+ T cells sorted from blood using tetramers, taken at baseline or on day 6, 14 or 28 of gluten challenge (not recorded which). The receptor was isolated from a male donor with celiac disease.

At the DNA level, the sequence is TGTGCCAGCAGCGTGGGGGGCGCGGAAGATACGCAGTATTTT. Translated, this is CASSVGGAEDTQYF. The sequence links TRBV9 to TRBJ2-3; the D gene is perhaps TRBD1 or TRBD2, each of them matching over 6 bases. Spanning cysteine to phenylalanine, the CDR3 consists of 14 amino acids. Of the read, only the CDR3 DNA is kept; its 42 bases are in frame from base 1. The germline V gene sets CDR1 to SGDLS and CDR2 to YYNGEE. The germline ends are 12 bases apart after V is trimmed by 2 bases and J by 5 bases.